This T cell receptor beta chain was recovered during a study of cytomegalovirus exposure and HLA in healthy donors. Findings and caveats of the study: It was confirmed in vitro that a few of the CMV-associated chains were specific for CMV antigens.

Remarks on this clone: Its antigen remains unknown.

V shed 2 bases and J 13 bases; nucleotides not matched to a gene: 8. The germline V gene encodes CDR1 MDHEN and CDR2 SYDVKM. The CDR3 has 15 residues. TCRdb keeps only in-frame clones here, not all; method: immunoSEQ multiplex PCR. The sample consists of 100,000 to 150,000 clones, less than 90% of them appearing once. V and J are TRBV28 and TRBJ1-6; 10 bases agree with TRBD1. The specimen sequenced was PBMCs. The source is a man between 18 and 35 years old in good health and CMV-seropositive. In DNA form, the CDR3 reads TGTGCCAGCAGTTTAGGGACAGGGGTCTCGTCGCCCCTCCACTTT. As protein: CASSLGTGVSSPLHF.